Presented here are 16 T cell receptor beta chains from one specimen sequenced in a study of blood T cell repertoires in COVID-19. Libraries were prepared by immunoSEQ multiplex PCR; TCRdb keeps only in-frame clonotypes and omits some of them. The table records 45,000 to 50,000 clones, 88% of them present only once. The sequenced sample consisted of peripheral blood. These TCRs come from a man in his forties or fifties with acute or convalescent COVID-19.

This clone showed up just once. DNA for the CDR3: TGTGCCATCAGTGAGACTCCAGGGGAGCAGTTCTTC. This gives the protein CAISETPGEQFF. The V call is TRBV10-3, the J call TRBJ2-1; perhaps TRBD1 as D (5 bases). The CDR3 has 12 residues. The germline CDR1 and CDR2 sequences are ENHRY and SYGVKD. Trimming shortened V by 2 bases and J by 10 bases, and 9 bases separated the two germline ends.

The rearrangement links TRBV4-1 to TRBJ1-1; 7 bases align to TRBD1. J was trimmed by 4 bases and V by 4 bases; bases with no gene match: 3. The CDR3 extends over 13 amino acids. Germline V gene lookup returns CDR1 MGHRA and CDR2 YSYEKL. The CDR3 DNA is TGCGCCAGCAGCCTTGACAGGGTCACTGAAGCTTTCTTT. As protein: CASSLDRVTEAFF.

This sequence joins TRBV5-3 and TRBJ2-6; 11 bases map to TRBD2. TRBV5-3 is an ORF, and what it does is uncertain. This CDR3 is 23 amino acids long. V was clipped by 2 bases and J by 2 bases; unmatched bases: 21. CDR3 nucleotides: TGTGCCAGAAGCTTAAATAGTGAGACTAGCGGGAACTTCTATATTGCTGGGGCCAACGTCCTGACTTTC. Its protein is CARSLNSETSGNFYIAGANVLTF.

J is TRBJ1-5 and V is TRBV7-2, with D possibly TRBD1 on 6 matching bases. Germline CDR1 is SGHTA and CDR2 is FQGNSA. V was pared by 8 bases and J by 7 bases, with 21 bases between. The CDR3 runs 15 residues. DNA of the CDR3: TGTGCCAGCGCTCCCGTAGGGGGGGGGAGACAGCCCCAGCATTTT. Translating it yields CASAPVGGGRQPQHF.

The V gene is TRBV7-2, the J gene TRBJ1-6, with a weak D call TRBD1 (6 bases). Germline lookup yields CDR1 SGHTA and CDR2 FQGNSA. V was trimmed by 6 bases and J by 9 bases, leaving 12 bases between them. The CDR3 length is 13 residues. For the CDR3, the DNA is TGTGCCAGCAGGCAGGGGATAGGTTCACCCCTCCACTTT. It codes for CASRQGIGSPLHF.

The chain is built from TRBV11-1 and TRBJ2-7, with TRBD1 matching over 8 bases. Trimming removed 5 bases from V and 2 bases from J; junction bases left unmatched: 5. The germline CDR1 and CDR2 sequences are SGHAT and FQDESV (reference sequence). The CDR3 length is 14 residues. CDR3 sequence (DNA): TGTGCCAGCAGCCGACAGGGGTTAGCCTACGAGCAGTACTTC. Residues: CASSRQGLAYEQYF.

This clone was counted only a few times. V and J are TRBV29-1 and TRBJ2-1; D uncertain. Trimming stripped 4 bases from V and 6 bases from J, with 16 bases between. The CDR3 extends over 14 amino acids. Looked up from germline, CDR1 is SQVTM and CDR2 is ANQGSEA. CDR3 region: CSVVARVLINEQFF. CDR3 in DNA: TGCAGCGTTGTCGCCCGGGTACTTATCAATGAGCAGTTCTTC.

This clone was seen more than once but under ten times. The CDR3 region has the DNA TGCGCCAGCAGCTTGGGAACTCTAGCGGGAGAGGATGAGCAGTTCTTC. It translates to CASSLGTLAGEDEQFF. The chain links TRBV5-1 to TRBJ2-1; 10 bases agree with TRBD2. With V trimmed by 0 bases and J by 8 bases, 8 bases remained unmatched. The CDR3 extends over 16 amino acids. The V gene's germline CDR1 is SGHRS and CDR2 YFSETQ.

The V call is TRBV6-4, the J call TRBJ2-3; TRBD1 might be the D (5 bases). CDR3 length: 15 residues. CDR1 MRHNA and CDR2 SNTAGT come from the germline V gene. V shed 3 bases and J shed 0 bases, with 10 bases lying between them. The CDR3 sequence: CASSESGASTDTQYF. For the CDR3, the DNA is TGTGCCAGCAGTGAGTCTGGGGCCAGCACAGATACGCAGTATTTT.

The rearrangement joins TRBV19 to TRBJ1-4, with D hard to call. The CDR3 runs to 15 residues. Germline V gene lookup returns CDR1 LNHDA and CDR2 SQIVND (reference sequence). V was cut by 4 bases and J by 8 bases, with 17 bases left in between. CDR3 nucleotide sequence: TGTGCCAGTAGTAACCCACCGGCCACTACGGAAAAACTGTTTTTT. Its translation is CASSNPPATTEKLFF.

This chain connects TRBV29-1 to TRBJ2-1; tentative D call: TRBD1 (6 bases). V shed 5 bases and J shed 4 bases, with 12 bases lying between them. Germline lookup yields CDR1 SQVTM and CDR2 ANQGSEA. This CDR3 has 13 amino acids. The CDR3 reads CSVSGQGYNEQFF. DNA of the CDR3: TGCAGCGTTTCAGGTCAGGGGTACAATGAGCAGTTCTTC.

CDR3 nucleotide sequence: TGTGCCAGTAGCAAGACAGCACAAGAGACCCAGTACTTC. This gives the protein CASSKTAQETQYF. This chain uses TRBV19 with TRBJ2-5, with D possibly matching TRBD1 (5 bases). The V and J ends lost 6 bases and 2 bases respectively, with 10 bases between them. Germline lookup yields CDR1 LNHDA and CDR2 SQIVND (reference sequence). The CDR3 extends over 13 amino acids.

This chain connects TRBV10-3 to TRBJ2-7, with TRBD2 identical over 11 bases. CDR1 is ENHRY, CDR2 SYGVKD, per germline. Germline trimming cut 6 bases from V and 2 bases from J; bases unmatched to any gene: 6. The CDR3 spans 15 residues. CDR3 nucleotide sequence: TGTGCCATCAGGGCCGGGACTAGCGGACCCTACGAGCAGTACTTC. It encodes CAIRAGTSGPYEQYF.

The chain couples TRBV3-1 (or the pseudogene TRBV3-2) to TRBJ1-2, with a possible D match to TRBD1 (6 bases). This CDR3 is 14 amino acids long. V lost 1 base to trimming and J lost 8 bases, with 14 bases between them. Germline CDR1 reads LGHDT; CDR2 reads YNNKEL (reference sequence). The CDR3 bases are TGTGCCAGCAGCCAAGTTGGGCAGGGGAGCGGCTACACCTTC. It encodes CASSQVGQGSGYTF.

The genes are TRBV27 and TRBJ1-2; 10 nucleotides match TRBD1. Trimming removed 6 bases from V and 5 bases from J; junction bases left unmatched: 15. CDR1 MNHEY and CDR2 SMNVEV come from the germline V gene (reference sequence). The CDR3 covers 17 residues. The CDR3 coding sequence is TGTGCCAGCAGCCGGGTGGGACAGGGGTCCTTCCTTTATGGCTACACCTTC. Amino acids: CASSRVGQGSFLYGYTF.

The genes are TRBV5-4 and TRBJ1-4, with D maybe TRBD1 (5 bases). Between the trimmed V and J ends, which lost 3 bases and 6 bases, there was a span of 12 bases. The CDR3 sequence is 14 residues long. Germline V gives CDR1 SGHNT, CDR2 YYREEE (reference sequence). In DNA, the CDR3 is TGTGCCAGCAGCTCAAGCGGGGGAGATGAAAAACTGTTTTTT. Residues: CASSSSGGDEKLFF.